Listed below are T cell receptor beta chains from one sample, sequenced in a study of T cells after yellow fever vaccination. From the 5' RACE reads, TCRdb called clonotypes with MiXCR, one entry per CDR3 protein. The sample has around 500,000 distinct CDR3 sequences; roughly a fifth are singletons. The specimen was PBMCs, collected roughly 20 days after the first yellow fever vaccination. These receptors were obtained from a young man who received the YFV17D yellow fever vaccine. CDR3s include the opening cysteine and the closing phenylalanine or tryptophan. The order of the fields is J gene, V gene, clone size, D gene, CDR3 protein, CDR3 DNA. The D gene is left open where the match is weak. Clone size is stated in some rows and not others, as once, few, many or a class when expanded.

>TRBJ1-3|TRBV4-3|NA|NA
CASSADTASGNTIYF
TGCGCCAGCAGCGCGGACACTGCCTCTGGAAACACCATATATTTT
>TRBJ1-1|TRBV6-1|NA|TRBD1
CASKNQGVITEAFF
TGTGCCAGCAAAAATCAGGGGGTGATCACTGAAGCTTTCTTT
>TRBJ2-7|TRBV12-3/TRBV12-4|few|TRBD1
CASSWTGSYEQYF
TGTGCCAGCAGCTGGACAGGCTCCTACGAGCAGTACTTC
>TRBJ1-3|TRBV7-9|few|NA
CASSFDRVLSGNTIYF
TGTGCCAGCAGCTTCGATCGCGTACTCTCTGGAAACACCATATATTTT
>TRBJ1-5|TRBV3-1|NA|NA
CASSQDTTTNQPQHF
TGTGCCAGCAGCCAAGATACTACGACCAATCAGCCCCAGCATTTT
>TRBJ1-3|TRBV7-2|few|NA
CASSLTAAGGDTIYF
TGTGCCAGCAGCTTAACCGCCGCGGGGGGAGACACCATATATTTT
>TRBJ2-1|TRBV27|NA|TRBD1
CASRDGQGYVYEQFF
TGTGCCAGCAGGGATGGACAGGGGTACGTCTATGAGCAGTTCTTC
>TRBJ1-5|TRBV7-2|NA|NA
CASSFEASQPQHF
TGTGCCAGCAGCTTTGAGGCCTCGCAGCCCCAGCATTTT
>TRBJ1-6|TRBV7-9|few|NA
CASSLGTGYNSPLHF
TGTGCCAGCAGCTTAGGGACCGGTTATAATTCACCCCTCCACTTT
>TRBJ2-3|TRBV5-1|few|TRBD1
CASSPGQMSTDTQYF
TGCGCCAGCAGCCCGGGACAGATGAGCACAGATACGCAGTATTTT
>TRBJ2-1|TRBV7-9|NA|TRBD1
CASRFPGQEIYNEQFF
TGTGCCAGCAGATTCCCCGGACAGGAAATCTACAATGAGCAGTTCTTC
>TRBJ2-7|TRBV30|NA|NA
CAWTVGRYEQYF
TGTGCCTGGACAGTTGGGAGATACGAGCAGTACTTC
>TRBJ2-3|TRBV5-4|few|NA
CASSLAWGDTQYF
TGTGCCAGCAGCTTGGCCTGGGGAGATACGCAGTATTTT
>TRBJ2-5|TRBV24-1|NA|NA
CATRGNSETQYF
TGTGCCACCCGGGGCAATTCGGAGACCCAGTACTTC
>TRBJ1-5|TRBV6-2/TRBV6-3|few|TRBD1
CASSLMKRTGLWPQHF
TGTGCCAGCAGTTTGATGAAGCGGACAGGTCTTTGGCCCCAGCATTTT
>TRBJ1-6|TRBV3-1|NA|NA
CASSPGQSSYNSPLHF
TGTGCCAGCAGCCCTGGACAGAGCTCCTATAATTCACCCCTCCACTTT
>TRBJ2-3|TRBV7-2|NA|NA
CASSDRALDTDTQYF
TGTGCCAGCAGCGACCGGGCCCTAGACACAGATACGCAGTATTTT
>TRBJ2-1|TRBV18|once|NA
CASSDSRGSYNEQFF
TGTGCCAGCTCGGACTCGCGGGGATCCTACAATGAGCAGTTCTTC
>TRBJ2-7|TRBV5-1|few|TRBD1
CASSPVTGNHEQYF
TGCGCCAGCAGCCCGGTGACAGGGAACCACGAGCAGTACTTC
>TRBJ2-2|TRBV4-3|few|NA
CASSQAVGNTGELFF
TGCGCCAGCAGCCAAGCTGTCGGGAACACCGGGGAGCTGTTTTTT
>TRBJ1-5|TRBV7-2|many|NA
CASSYTNQPQHF
TGTGCCAGCAGCTATACCAATCAGCCCCAGCATTTT
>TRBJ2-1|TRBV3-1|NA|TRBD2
CASSPTAGGREEFF
TGTGCCAGCAGTCCAACGGCGGGGGGGAGAGAGGAGTTCTTC
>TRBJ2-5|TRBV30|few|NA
CAWSTLEGRETQYF
TGTGCCTGGAGTACCTTGGAGGGGCGGGAGACCCAGTACTTC
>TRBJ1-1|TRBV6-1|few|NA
CASTASPTTSNTEAFF
TGTGCCAGCACCGCGTCACCAACGACGTCGAACACTGAAGCTTTCTTT
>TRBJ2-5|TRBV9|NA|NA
CASSSSSRQETQYF
TGTGCCAGCAGTTCCTCGTCGCGTCAAGAGACCCAGTACTTC
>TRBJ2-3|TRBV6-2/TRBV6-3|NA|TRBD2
CASRDGTSGGKYTQYF
TGTGCCAGCAGAGACGGGACTAGCGGGGGGAAGTATACGCAGTATTTT
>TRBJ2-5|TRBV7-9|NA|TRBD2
CASSLLAGDQETQYF
TGTGCCAGCAGCTTACTAGCGGGGGACCAAGAGACCCAGTACTTC
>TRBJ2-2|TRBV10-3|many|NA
CAISVQGTDTGELFF
TGTGCCATCAGTGTCCAAGGCACGGACACCGGGGAGCTGTTTTTT
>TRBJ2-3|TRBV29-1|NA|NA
CSVEVGRDTQYF
TGCAGCGTTGAAGTCGGCCGGGATACGCAGTATTTT
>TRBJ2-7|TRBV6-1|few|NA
CASTNPRGGGEQYF
TGTGCCAGCACCAATCCAAGGGGAGGGGGCGAGCAGTACTTC
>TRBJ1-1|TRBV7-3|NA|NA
CASSPGGQGMNTEAFF
TGTGCCAGCTCCCCTGGGGGGCAGGGGATGAACACTGAAGCTTTCTTT
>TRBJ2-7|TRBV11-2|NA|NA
CASSSNRGRGPYEQYF
TGTGCCAGCAGCTCAAACAGGGGCCGGGGGCCCTACGAGCAGTACTTC
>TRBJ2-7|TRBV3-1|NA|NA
CASSPPSHGYEQYF
TGTGCCAGCAGCCCACCCAGCCATGGCTACGAGCAGTACTTC
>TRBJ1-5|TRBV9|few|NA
CASNPTGSGSQPQHF
TGTGCCAGCAATCCTACCGGGTCGGGCTCGCAGCCCCAGCATTTT
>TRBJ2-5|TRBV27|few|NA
CASSGVSPPETQYF
TGTGCCAGCAGTGGGGTTAGTCCGCCAGAGACCCAGTACTTC